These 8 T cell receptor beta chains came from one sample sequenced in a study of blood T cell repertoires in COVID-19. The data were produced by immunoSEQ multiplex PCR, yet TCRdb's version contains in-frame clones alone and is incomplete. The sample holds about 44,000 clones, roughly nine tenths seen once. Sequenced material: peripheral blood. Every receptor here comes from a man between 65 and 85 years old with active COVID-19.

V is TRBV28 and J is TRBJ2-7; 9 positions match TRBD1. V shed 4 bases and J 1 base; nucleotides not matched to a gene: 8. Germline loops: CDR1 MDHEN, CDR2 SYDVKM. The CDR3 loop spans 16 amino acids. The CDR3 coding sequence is TGTGCCAGCAGTTCACCCCGGGACAGGGCATCCTACGAGCAGTACTTC. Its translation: CASSSPRDRASYEQYF.

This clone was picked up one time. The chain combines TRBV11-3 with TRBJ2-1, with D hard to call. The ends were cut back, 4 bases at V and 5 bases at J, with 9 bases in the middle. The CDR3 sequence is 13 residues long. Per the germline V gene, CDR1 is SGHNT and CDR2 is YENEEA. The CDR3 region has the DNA TGTGCCAGCAGCTCCTTCCAGGACAATGAGCAGTTCTTC. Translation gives CASSSFQDNEQFF. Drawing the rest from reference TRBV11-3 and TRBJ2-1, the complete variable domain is EAGVVQSPRYKIIEKKQPVAFWCNPISGHNTLYWYLQNLGQGPELLIRYENEEAVDDSQLPKDRFSAERLKGVDSTLKIQPAELGDSAVYLCASSSFQDNEQFFGPGTRLTVL.

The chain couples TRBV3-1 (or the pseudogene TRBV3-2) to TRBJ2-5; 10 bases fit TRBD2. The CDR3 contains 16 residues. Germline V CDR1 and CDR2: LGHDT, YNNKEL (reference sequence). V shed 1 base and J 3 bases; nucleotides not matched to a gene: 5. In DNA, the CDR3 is TGTGCCAGCAGCCAAGGAAAGCGGGGGGGCGAAGAGACCCAGTACTTC. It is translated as CASSQGKRGGEETQYF.

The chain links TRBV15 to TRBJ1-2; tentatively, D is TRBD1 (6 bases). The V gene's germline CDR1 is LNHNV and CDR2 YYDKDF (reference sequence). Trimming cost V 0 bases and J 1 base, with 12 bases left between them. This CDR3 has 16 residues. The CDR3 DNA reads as TGTGCCACCAGCAGAGACAGGGGAATTAATAACTATGGCTACACCTTC. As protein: CATSRDRGINNYGYTF.

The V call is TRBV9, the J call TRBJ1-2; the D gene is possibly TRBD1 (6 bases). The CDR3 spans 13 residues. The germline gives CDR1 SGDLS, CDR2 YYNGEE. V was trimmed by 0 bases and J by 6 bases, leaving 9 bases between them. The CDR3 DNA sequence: TGTGCCAGCAGCGTAGGGACAGCCGATGGCTACACCTTC. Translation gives CASSVGTADGYTF.

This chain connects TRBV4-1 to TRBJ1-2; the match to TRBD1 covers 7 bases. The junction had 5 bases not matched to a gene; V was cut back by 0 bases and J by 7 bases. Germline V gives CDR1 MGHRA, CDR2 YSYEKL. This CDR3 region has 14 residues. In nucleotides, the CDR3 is TGCGCCAGCAGCCAAGATCGGACAGGATTTGGCTACACCTTC. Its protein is CASSQDRTGFGYTF.

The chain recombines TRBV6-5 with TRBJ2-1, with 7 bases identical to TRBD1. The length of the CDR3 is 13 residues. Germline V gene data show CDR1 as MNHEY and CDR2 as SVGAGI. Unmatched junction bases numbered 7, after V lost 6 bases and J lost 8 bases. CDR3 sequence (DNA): TGTGCCAGCAGGGAGACAGGGTTCCATGAGCAGTTCTTC. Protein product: CASRETGFHEQFF.

As DNA, the CDR3 is TGCGCCAGCAGCCCGGGGACTGAGAGCTCTGGAAACACCATATATTTT. Protein sequence: CASSPGTESSGNTIYF. This sequence joins TRBV5-1 and TRBJ1-3; a weak D match, TRBD1 (5 bases). This CDR3 is 16 amino acids long. V was trimmed by 4 bases and J by 0 bases, leaving 14 bases between them. Germline V lookup: CDR1 SGHRS, CDR2 YFSETQ.